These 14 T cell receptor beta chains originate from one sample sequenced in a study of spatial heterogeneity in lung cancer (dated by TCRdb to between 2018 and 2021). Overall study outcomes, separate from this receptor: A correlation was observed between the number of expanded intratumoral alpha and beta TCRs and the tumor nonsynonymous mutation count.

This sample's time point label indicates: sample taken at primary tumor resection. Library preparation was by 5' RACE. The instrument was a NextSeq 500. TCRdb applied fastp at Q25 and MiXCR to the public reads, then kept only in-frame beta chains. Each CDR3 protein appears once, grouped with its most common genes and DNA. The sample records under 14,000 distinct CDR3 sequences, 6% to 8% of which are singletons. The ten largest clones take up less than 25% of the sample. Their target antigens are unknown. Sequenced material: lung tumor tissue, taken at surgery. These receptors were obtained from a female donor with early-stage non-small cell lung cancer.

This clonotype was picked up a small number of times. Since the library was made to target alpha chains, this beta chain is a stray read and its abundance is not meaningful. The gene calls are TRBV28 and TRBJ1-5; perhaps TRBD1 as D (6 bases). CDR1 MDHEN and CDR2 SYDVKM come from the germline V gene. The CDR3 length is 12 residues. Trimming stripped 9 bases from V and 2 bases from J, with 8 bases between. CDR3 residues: CASSGGNQPQHF. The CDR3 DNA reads TGTGCCAGTTCAGGGGGCAATCAGCCCCAGCATTTT.

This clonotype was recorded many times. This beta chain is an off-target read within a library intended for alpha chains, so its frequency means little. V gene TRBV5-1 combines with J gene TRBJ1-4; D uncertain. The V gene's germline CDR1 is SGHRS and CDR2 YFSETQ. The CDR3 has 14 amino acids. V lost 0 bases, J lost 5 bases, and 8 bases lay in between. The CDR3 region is CASSLGLQNEKLFF. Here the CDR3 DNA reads TGCGCCAGCAGCTTGGGGCTACAGAATGAAAAACTGTTTTTT. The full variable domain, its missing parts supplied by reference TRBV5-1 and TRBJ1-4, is KAGVTQTPRYLIKTRGQQVTLSCSPISGHRSVSWYQQTPGQGLQFLFEYFSETQRNKGNFPGRFSGRQFSNSRSEMNVSTLELGDSALYLCASSLGLQNEKLFFGSGTQLSVL.

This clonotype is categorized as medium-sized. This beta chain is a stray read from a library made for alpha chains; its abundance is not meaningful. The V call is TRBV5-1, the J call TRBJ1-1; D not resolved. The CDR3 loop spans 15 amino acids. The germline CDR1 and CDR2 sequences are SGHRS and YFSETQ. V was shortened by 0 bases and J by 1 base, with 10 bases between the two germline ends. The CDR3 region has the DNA TGCGCCAGCAGCTTGGGAGGGCGGAAGAACACTGAAGCTTTCTTT. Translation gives CASSLGGRKNTEAFF.

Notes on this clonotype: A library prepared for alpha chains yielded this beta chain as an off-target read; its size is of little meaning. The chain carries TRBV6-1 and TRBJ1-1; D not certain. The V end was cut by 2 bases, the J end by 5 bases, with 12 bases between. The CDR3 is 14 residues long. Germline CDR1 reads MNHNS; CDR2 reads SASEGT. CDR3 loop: CASSEFMGSTEAFF. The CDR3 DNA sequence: TGTGCCAGCAGTGAATTTATGGGCAGTACTGAAGCTTTCTTT.

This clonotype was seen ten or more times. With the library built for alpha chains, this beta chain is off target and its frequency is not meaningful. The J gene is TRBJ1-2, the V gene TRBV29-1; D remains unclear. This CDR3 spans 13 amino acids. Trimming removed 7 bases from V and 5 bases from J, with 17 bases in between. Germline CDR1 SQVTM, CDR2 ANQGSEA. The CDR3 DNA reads TGCAGCGCCGGGGATCTTTTAAATTATGGCTACACCTTC. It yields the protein CSAGDLLNYGYTF.

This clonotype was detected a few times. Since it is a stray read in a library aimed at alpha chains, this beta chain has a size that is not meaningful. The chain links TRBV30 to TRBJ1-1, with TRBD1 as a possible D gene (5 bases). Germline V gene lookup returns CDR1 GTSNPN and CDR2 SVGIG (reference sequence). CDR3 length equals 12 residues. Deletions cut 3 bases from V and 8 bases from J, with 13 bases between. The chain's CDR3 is CAWSNGAGEAFF. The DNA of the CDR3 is TGTGCCTGGAGCAACGGGGCAGGGGAAGCTTTCTTT. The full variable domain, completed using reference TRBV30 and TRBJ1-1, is SQTIHQWPATLVQPVGSPLSLECTVEGTSNPNLYWYRQAAGRGLQLLFYSVGIGQISSEVPQNLSASRPQDRQFILSSKKLLLSDSGFYLCAWSNGAGEAFFGQGTRLTVV.

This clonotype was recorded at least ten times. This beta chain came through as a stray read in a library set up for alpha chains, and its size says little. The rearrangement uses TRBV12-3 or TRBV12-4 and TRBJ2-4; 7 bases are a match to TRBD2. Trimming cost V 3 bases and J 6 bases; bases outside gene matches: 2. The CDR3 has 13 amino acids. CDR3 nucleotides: TGTGCCAGCAGTTTGGCGGGGGTAAACATTCAGTACTTC. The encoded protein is CASSLAGVNIQYF.

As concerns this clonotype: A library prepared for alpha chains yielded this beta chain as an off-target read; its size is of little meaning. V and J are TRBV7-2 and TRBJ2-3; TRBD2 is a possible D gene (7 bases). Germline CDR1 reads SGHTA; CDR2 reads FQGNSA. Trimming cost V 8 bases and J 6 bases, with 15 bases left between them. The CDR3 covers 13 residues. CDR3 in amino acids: CASSTGGLDTQYF. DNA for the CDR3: TGTGCCAGCTCGACGGGGGGCCTGGATACGCAGTATTTT.

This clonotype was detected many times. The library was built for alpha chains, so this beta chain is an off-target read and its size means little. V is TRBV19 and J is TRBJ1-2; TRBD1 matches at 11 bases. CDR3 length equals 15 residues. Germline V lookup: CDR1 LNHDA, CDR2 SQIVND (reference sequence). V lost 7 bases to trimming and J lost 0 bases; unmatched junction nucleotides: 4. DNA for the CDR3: TGTGCCAGTATGGACAGGGGGCGAGCTAACTATGGCTACACCTTC. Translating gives CASMDRGRANYGYTF.

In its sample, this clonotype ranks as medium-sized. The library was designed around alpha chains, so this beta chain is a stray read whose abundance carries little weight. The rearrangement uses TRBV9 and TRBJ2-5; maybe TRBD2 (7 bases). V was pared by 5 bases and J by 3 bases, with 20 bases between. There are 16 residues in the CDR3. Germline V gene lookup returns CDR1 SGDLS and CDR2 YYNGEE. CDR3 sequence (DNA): TGTGCCAGCAGTAATTCGGGGGGCACCCTAGAAGAGACCCAGTACTTC. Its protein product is CASSNSGGTLEETQYF.

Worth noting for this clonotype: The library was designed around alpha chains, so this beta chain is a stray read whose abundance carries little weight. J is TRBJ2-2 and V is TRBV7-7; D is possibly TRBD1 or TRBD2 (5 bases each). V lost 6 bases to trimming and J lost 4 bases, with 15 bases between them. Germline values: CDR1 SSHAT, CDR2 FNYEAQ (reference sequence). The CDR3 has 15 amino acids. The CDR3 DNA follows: TGTGCCAGCAGGACTGGAGAGGGGACCACCGGGGAGCTGTTTTTT. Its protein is CASRTGEGTTGELFF.

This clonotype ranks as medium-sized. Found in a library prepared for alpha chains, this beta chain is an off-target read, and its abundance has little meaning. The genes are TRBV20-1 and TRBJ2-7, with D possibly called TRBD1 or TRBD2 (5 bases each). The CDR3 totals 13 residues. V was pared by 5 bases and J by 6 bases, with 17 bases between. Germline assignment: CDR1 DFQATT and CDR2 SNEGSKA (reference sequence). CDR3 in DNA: TGCAGTGCTCCCCCCCGTGATGGGGGCGAGCAGTACTTC. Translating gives CSAPPRDGGEQYF.

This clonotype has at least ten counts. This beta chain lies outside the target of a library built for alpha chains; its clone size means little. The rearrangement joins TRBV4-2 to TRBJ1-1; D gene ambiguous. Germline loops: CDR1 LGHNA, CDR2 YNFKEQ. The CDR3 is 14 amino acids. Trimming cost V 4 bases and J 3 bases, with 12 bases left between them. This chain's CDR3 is CASSPAELDTEAFF. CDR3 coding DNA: TGTGCCAGCAGCCCTGCAGAACTGGACACTGAAGCTTTCTTT.

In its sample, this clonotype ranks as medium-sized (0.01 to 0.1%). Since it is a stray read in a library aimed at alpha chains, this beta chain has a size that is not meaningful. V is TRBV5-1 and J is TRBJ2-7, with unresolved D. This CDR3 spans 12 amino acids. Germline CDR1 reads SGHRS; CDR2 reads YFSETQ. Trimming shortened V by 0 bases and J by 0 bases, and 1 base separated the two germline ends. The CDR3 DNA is TGCGCCAGCAGCTTGGCCTCCTACGAGCAGTACTTC. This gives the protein CASSLASYEQYF.